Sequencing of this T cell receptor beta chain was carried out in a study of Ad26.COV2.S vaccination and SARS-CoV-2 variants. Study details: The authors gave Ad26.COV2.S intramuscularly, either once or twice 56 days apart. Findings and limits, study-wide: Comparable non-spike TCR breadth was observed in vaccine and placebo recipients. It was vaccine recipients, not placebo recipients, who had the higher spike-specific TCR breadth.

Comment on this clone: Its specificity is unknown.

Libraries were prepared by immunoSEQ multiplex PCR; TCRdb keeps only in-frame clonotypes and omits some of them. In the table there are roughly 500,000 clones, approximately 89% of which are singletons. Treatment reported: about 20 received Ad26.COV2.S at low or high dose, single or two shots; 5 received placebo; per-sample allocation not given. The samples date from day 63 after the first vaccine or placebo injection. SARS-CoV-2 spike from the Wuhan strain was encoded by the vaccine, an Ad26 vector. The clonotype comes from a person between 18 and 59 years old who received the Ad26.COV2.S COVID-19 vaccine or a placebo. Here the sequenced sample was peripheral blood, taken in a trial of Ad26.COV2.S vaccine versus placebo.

The CDR3 nucleotides read TGTGCCAGCAGCCAATCGGAGGGAGGGCCCCAGCATTTT. Protein product: CASSQSEGGPQHF. The chain joins TRBV16 to TRBJ1-5; D remains ambiguous. The ends were cut back, 0 bases at V and 9 bases at J, with 9 bases in the middle. CDR1 and CDR2 (germline): KGHSY, FQNENV. CDR3 length equals 13 residues.